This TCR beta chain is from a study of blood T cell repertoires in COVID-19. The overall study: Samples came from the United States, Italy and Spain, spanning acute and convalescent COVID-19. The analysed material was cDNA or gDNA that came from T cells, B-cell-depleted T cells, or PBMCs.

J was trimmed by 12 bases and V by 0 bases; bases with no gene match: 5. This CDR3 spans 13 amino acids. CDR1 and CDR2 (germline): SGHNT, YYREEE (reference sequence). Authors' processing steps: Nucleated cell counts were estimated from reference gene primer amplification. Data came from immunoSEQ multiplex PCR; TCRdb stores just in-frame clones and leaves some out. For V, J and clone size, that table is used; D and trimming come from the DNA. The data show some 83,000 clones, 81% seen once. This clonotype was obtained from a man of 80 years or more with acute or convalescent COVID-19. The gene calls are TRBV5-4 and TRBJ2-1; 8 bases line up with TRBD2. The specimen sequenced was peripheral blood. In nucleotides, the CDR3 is TGTGCCAGCAGCTTGGAGGGGACTAGGAGGCAGTTCTTC. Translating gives CASSLEGTRRQFF.